The 26 T cell receptor beta chains below were found in one sample sequenced in a study of regulatory T cells in long-lasting Graves disease. With iRepertoire HTBI primers and Arm-PCR of CDR3 regions, TCR beta libraries were built. TCRdb reprocessed the multiplex PCR reads via MiXCR and lists one record per CDR3 protein. The sample lists around 500,000 distinct CDR3 sequences; roughly 14% were seen once. Time point defined: newly diagnosed GD, antithyroid drugs for less than 3 months. Generation of the TCR library employed RNA extracted from PBMCs. The data were also submitted as part of a second study, on T cells in Graves' hyperthyroidism and ophthalmopathy.

The specimen was peripheral blood mononuclear cells (PBMCs), collected at new diagnosis, from a patient treated with antithyroid drugs. Every receptor here comes from a man aged 25-45 years with Graves disease.

There are a few counts of this clonotype. A much larger clone is a single base away; this may be a read error. V and J are TRBV12-3 or TRBV12-4 and TRBJ1-5, with D perhaps matching TRBD1 (5 bases). This CDR3 contains 14 residues. Here the CDR3 reads CASGFRGGNQPQHF. The CDR3 DNA is TGTGCCAGCGGTTTCCGGGGGGGCAATCAGCCCCAGCATTTT.

This clonotype was recorded many times. This chain links TRBV2 with TRBJ1-2, with D unresolved. Per the germline V gene, CDR1 is SNHLY and CDR2 is FYNNEI. The CDR3 contains 12 residues. Trimming left V 1 base short and J 7 bases short, with 7 bases between. The CDR3 sequence is CASSEEIAGYTF. In DNA form, the CDR3 reads TGTGCCAGCAGTGAAGAAATTGCTGGCTACACCTTC.

Many counts were recorded for this clonotype. The chain couples TRBV29-1 to TRBJ1-2, with unresolved D. Trimming left V 4 bases short and J 4 bases short, with 10 bases between. Germline V gene data show CDR1 as SQVTM and CDR2 as ANQGSEA. This CDR3 region has 12 residues. The chain's CDR3 is CSVVSQVYGYTF. CDR3 sequence (DNA): TGCAGCGTTGTCAGTCAGGTCTATGGCTACACCTTC.

The gene calls are TRBV27 and TRBJ2-7; D uncertain. CDR3 length equals 13 residues. Trimming pared 6 bases from V and 3 bases from J, leaving 12 bases between. Germline V gene data show CDR1 as MNHEY and CDR2 as SMNVEV (reference sequence). The CDR3 sequence is CASRGSSLYEQYF. In DNA, the CDR3 is TGTGCCAGCAGGGGTTCGTCCCTCTACGAGCAGTACTTC.

In this sample, this clonotype turned up many times. The chain employs TRBV30 and TRBJ1-5, with unresolved D. The V and J ends lost 2 bases and 2 bases respectively, with 10 bases between them. This CDR3 spans 14 amino acids. Germline loops: CDR1 GTSNPN, CDR2 SVGIG (reference sequence). CDR3 coding DNA: TGTGCCTGGAGTCCTGGAGTTGGCAATCAGCCCCAGCATTTT. Protein product: CAWSPGVGNQPQHF.

This clonotype has ten or more counts. The chain recombines TRBV11-2 with TRBJ2-2, with D perhaps being TRBD1 or TRBD2 (5 bases each). The CDR3 has 15 amino acids. V shed 5 bases and J shed 5 bases, with 15 bases lying between them. Germline V lookup: CDR1 SGHAT, CDR2 FQNNGV. CDR3 protein: CASSPLRGQTGELFF. CDR3 DNA sequence: TGTGCCAGCAGCCCATTGAGGGGCCAAACCGGGGAGCTGTTTTTT.

Ten or more counts support this clonotype. This chain joins TRBV30 and TRBJ2-5; 7 bases map to TRBD2. CDR1 and CDR2 from the germline V gene are GTSNPN and SVGIG (reference sequence). Trimming at V came to 2 bases and at J to 3 bases, leaving 3 bases not matched to a gene. CDR3 size: 13 residues. DNA of the CDR3: TGTGCCTGGAGTCTAGGGACTAAAGAGACCCAGTACTTC. Translating it yields CAWSLGTKETQYF.

In its sample, this clonotype was seen a few times. The chain uses TRBV5-1 and TRBJ2-1, with 10 bases that match TRBD2. The CDR3 has 17 amino acids. The V gene end was trimmed by 4 bases and the J gene end by 1 base; junction bases not matched to a gene: 8. Germline V gives CDR1 SGHRS, CDR2 YFSETQ. The CDR3 is CASSAAGGRGSYNEQFF. CDR3 DNA sequence: TGCGCCAGCAGCGCAGCGGGGGGGAGAGGGTCCTACAATGAGCAGTTCTTC.

This clonotype was seen more than once but under ten times. V usage is TRBV19 and J usage is TRBJ2-2, with D perhaps matching TRBD1 or TRBD2 (5 bases each). CDR3 length: 15 amino acids. The germline gives CDR1 LNHDA, CDR2 SQIVND (reference sequence). The V and J ends lost 8 bases and 4 bases respectively, with 17 bases between them. In DNA, the CDR3 is TGTGCCAGTGCCAGCTTGAGGGGCGGCACCGGGGAGCTGTTTTTT. This sequence encodes CASASLRGGTGELFF. The complete variable domain, with remaining parts taken from reference TRBV19 and TRBJ2-2, reads DGGITQSPKYLFRKEGQNVTLSCEQNLNHDAMYWYRQDPGQGLRLIYYSQIVNDFQKGDIAEGYSVSREKKESFPLTVTSAQKNPTAFYLCASASLRGGTGELFFGEGSRLTVL.

The chain joins TRBV7-2 to TRBJ2-7, with TRBD2 identical over 8 bases. After removal of 5 bases from V and 2 bases from J, the junction contained 8 bases not matched to a gene. The CDR3 length is 15 residues. Germline lookup yields CDR1 SGHTA and CDR2 FQGNSA. This CDR3 is CASSPWTSPAYEQYF. CDR3 sequence (DNA): TGTGCCAGCAGCCCCTGGACTAGCCCAGCCTACGAGCAGTACTTC.

This clonotype has more than one count but fewer than ten. This could be a read error, since a much larger clone is one nucleotide away. The V gene is TRBV2, the J gene TRBJ2-7, with D maybe TRBD1 (6 bases). Germline-derived CDR1 and CDR2 are SNHLY and FYNNEI. V lost 5 bases and J lost 6, with 14 bases in between. This CDR3 region has 13 residues. The CDR3 reads CASSWTAPGEQYF. The CDR3 bases are TGTGCCAGCAGTTGGACAGCCCCTGGCGAGCAGTACTTC. The variable domain in full, with the rest retrieved from reference TRBV2 and TRBJ2-7, is EPEVTQTPSHQVTQMGQEVILRCVPISNHLYFYWYRQILGQKVEFLVSFYNNEISEKSEIFDDQFSVERPDGSNFTLKIRSTKLEDSAMYFCASSWTAPGEQYFGPGTRLTVT.

This clonotype was seen at least ten times. The rearrangement uses TRBV7-2 and TRBJ2-2; possible D gene TRBD1, 5 bases. Germline assignment: CDR1 SGHTA and CDR2 FQGNSA. This CDR3 is 14 amino acids long. With 4 bases removed from V and 7 bases from J, the gap between germline ends came to 13 bases. The CDR3 protein is CASSWVGANGELFF. The CDR3 nucleotides are TGTGCCAGCAGCTGGGTTGGGGCAAACGGGGAGCTGTTTTTT. The full variable domain, in which reference TRBV7-2 and TRBJ2-2 provide the parts outside the CDR3, is GAGVSQSPSNKVTEKGKDVELRCDPISGHTALYWYRQSLGQGLEFLIYFQGNSAPDKSGLPSDRFSAERTGGSVSTLTIQRTQQEDSAVYLCASSWVGANGELFFGEGSRLTVL.

The chain links TRBV3-1 to TRBJ2-5; 9 bases fit TRBD2. J was trimmed by 5 bases and V by 0 bases; bases with no gene match: 13. This CDR3 contains 18 residues. Per the germline V gene, CDR1 is LGHDT and CDR2 is YNNKEL (reference sequence). The CDR3 nucleotides read TGTGCCAGCAGCCAAGAGGGGCTAGCGGGAAAGGGGGAGGAGACCCAGTACTTC. This gives the protein CASSQEGLAGKGEETQYF.

This clonotype has at least ten counts. The CDR3 loop reads CASISSPSSYNEQFF. The DNA for the CDR3 is TGCGCCAGCATCTCCTCCCCCTCATCCTACAATGAGCAGTTCTTC. The chain couples TRBV5-1 to TRBJ2-1; no definite D call. Germline V gene data show CDR1 as SGHRS and CDR2 as YFSETQ. V lost 6 bases to trimming and J lost 1 base, with 14 bases between them. The CDR3 covers 15 residues.

This clonotype was recorded many times. The V and J genes are TRBV25-1 and TRBJ2-1; 12 nucleotides line up with TRBD2. The germline gives CDR1 MGHDK, CDR2 SYGVNS. The CDR3 contains 16 residues. V shed 3 bases and J 12 bases; nucleotides not matched to a gene: 12. CDR3 sequence reads: CASSDIGLAGSLGQFF. DNA of the CDR3: TGTGCCAGCAGTGATATAGGACTAGCGGGATCGTTAGGGCAGTTCTTC.

This clonotype was found many times. The V and J genes are TRBV20-1 and TRBJ2-4; D is unresolved. Germline assignment: CDR1 DFQATT and CDR2 SNEGSKA (reference sequence). The CDR3 sequence is 12 residues long. V lost 7 bases and J 2 bases, leaving 9 bases between the germline ends. The CDR3 DNA sequence: TGCAGTGGAAGGGATTCCAAAAACATTCAGTACTTC. It yields the protein CSGRDSKNIQYF.

This clonotype has a handful of counts. The chain uses TRBV5-4 and TRBJ2-2; TRBD2 agrees at 9 bases. The CDR3 is 15 residues long. CDR1 is SGHNT and CDR2 is YYREEE in the germline V gene (reference sequence). V was pared by 1 base and J by 6 bases, with 4 bases of the junction left unmatched. The CDR3 is CASSLRAGGPGELFF. CDR3 nucleotide sequence: TGTGCCAGCAGCTTGAGGGCGGGAGGGCCCGGGGAGCTGTTTTTT.

This clonotype was counted at least ten times. The V call is TRBV20-1, the J call TRBJ1-5; D is unclear. Germline assignment: CDR1 DFQATT and CDR2 SNEGSKA (reference sequence). The CDR3 length is 15 residues. Trimming took off 2 bases at V and 1 base at J, with 12 bases between the two ends. CDR3 protein: CSARSPVSSNQPQHF. The DNA for the CDR3 is TGCAGTGCTAGATCTCCGGTGAGCAGCAATCAGCCCCAGCATTTT.

V usage is TRBV19 and J usage is TRBJ2-7; tentatively, D is TRBD2 (7 bases). V lost 3 bases and J lost 6, with 15 bases in between. CDR1 and CDR2 from the germline V gene are LNHDA and SQIVND (reference sequence). The CDR3 contains 14 residues. CDR3 amino acids: CASSIGGGPFEQYF. Here the CDR3 DNA reads TGTGCCAGTAGTATTGGGGGGGGCCCCTTCGAGCAGTACTTC.

At least ten counts were recorded for this clonotype. The rearrangement uses TRBV10-3 and TRBJ1-1; tentative D call: TRBD1 (5 bases). The CDR3 runs 13 residues. CDR1 and CDR2 (germline): ENHRY, SYGVKD. Trimming removed 6 bases from V and 1 base from J, with 9 bases in between. Here the CDR3 DNA reads TGTGCCATCAGCCGGGGGGGGAACACTGAAGCTTTCTTT. Its protein is CAISRGGNTEAFF.

In its sample, this clonotype was seen a few times. The chain recombines TRBV7-7 with TRBJ2-5; D not certain. CDR3 length: 15 residues. Trimming took off 5 bases at V and 8 bases at J, with 21 bases between the two ends. The germline V gene encodes CDR1 SSHAT and CDR2 FNYEAQ (reference sequence). The CDR3, as DNA: TGTGCCAGCAGCCGAGACGCCGGACCTCTTGGTACCCAGTACTTC. Amino acid sequence: CASSRDAGPLGTQYF.

The rearrangement uses TRBV4-2 and TRBJ1-5; TRBD1 agrees at 10 bases. The CDR3 loop spans 19 amino acids. Trimming took 3 bases from V and 2 from J; bases not matched to a gene: 13. Germline V CDR1 and CDR2: LGHNA, YNFKEQ. The CDR3 region is CASSHPPGQGNRGNQPQHF. CDR3 DNA: TGTGCCAGCAGCCATCCCCCGGGACAGGGGAATAGGGGCAATCAGCCCCAGCATTTT.

This clonotype occurred many times. The rearrangement uses TRBV20-1 and TRBJ1-1, with TRBD1 identical over 10 bases. V shed 3 bases and J 1 base; nucleotides not matched to a gene: 2. The CDR3 covers 14 residues. The germline gives CDR1 DFQATT, CDR2 SNEGSKA (reference sequence). The CDR3 nucleotides read TGCAGTGCTAGCAGACAGGGGGCGAACACTGAAGCTTTCTTT. It encodes CSASRQGANTEAFF.

In its sample, this clonotype was seen many times. The rearrangement joins TRBV20-1 to TRBJ1-2, with a tentative D call TRBD1 (6 bases). The CDR3 is made up of 12 amino acids. V gave up 6 bases and J gave up 1 base, with 9 bases separating them. Germline lookup yields CDR1 DFQATT and CDR2 SNEGSKA (reference sequence). In nucleotides, the CDR3 is TGCAGTGCCTGGGACATTAACTATGGCTACACCTTC. Its translation: CSAWDINYGYTF.

This clonotype was recorded many times. The chain is built from TRBV19 and TRBJ2-7; the D call may be TRBD1 or TRBD2 (5 bases each). Trimming removed 6 bases from V and 3 bases from J, with 21 bases in between. CDR3 length: 16 residues. CDR1 and CDR2 (germline): LNHDA, SQIVND (reference sequence). The CDR3 DNA reads TGTGCCAGTAGCAGAAATACCGGGACCGGAGGCTACGAGCAGTACTTC. This gives the protein CASSRNTGTGGYEQYF. The whole variable domain, remainder taken from reference TRBV19 and TRBJ2-7, is DGGITQSPKYLFRKEGQNVTLSCEQNLNHDAMYWYRQDPGQGLRLIYYSQIVNDFQKGDIAEGYSVSREKKESFPLTVTSAQKNPTAFYLCASSRNTGTGGYEQYFGPGTRLTVT.

The V gene is TRBV5-1, the J gene TRBJ2-1, with 9 positions matching TRBD2. CDR1 is SGHRS and CDR2 is YFSETQ in the germline V gene. The CDR3 contains 18 residues. V gave up 4 bases and J gave up 6 bases; unmatched junction bases: 17. The CDR3 bases are TGCGCCAGCAGCCTCGGACCGAGTAATAGCGGGAGCCCCAATGAGCAGTTCTTC. Residues: CASSLGPSNSGSPNEQFF. Complete variable domain (other parts from reference TRBV5-1 and TRBJ2-1): KAGVTQTPRYLIKTRGQQVTLSCSPISGHRSVSWYQQTPGQGLQFLFEYFSETQRNKGNFPGRFSGRQFSNSRSEMNVSTLELGDSALYLCASSLGPSNSGSPNEQFFGPGTRLTVL.